This entry lists 24 T cell receptor beta chains sequenced from one sample in a study of shared clonotypes between healthy human individuals. Clones were sequenced by immunoSEQ multiplex PCR, and TCRdb holds only the in-frame ones, with some missing. The data hold a few million clones, with roughly 95% observed a single time. In the naive CD8 group, cells lacked CD45RO and were positively selected for CCR7, so terminally differentiated effector memory CD45RA+ cells were left out. Source material: naive CD8+ T cells from PBMCs. These receptors were collected from a man younger than 30 in good health. Some clones in this sample may be carry-over from other donors' samples.

This sequence joins TRBV9 and TRBJ1-5; no firm D call. CDR1 SGDLS and CDR2 YYNGEE come from the germline V gene. CDR3 length: 13 residues. The ends were cut back, 0 bases at V and 6 bases at J, with 7 bases in the middle. The CDR3 nucleotides are TGTGCCAGCAGCGTAGCTGGCACTCAGCCCCAGCATTTT. As protein: CASSVAGTQPQHF.

In nucleotides, the CDR3 is TGTGCCAGCAGCTTACTCGTGATAGACAATGAGCAGTTCTTC. Translation gives CASSLLVIDNEQFF. The chain combines TRBV7-2 with TRBJ2-1, with D unresolved. The CDR3 runs 14 residues. V lost 2 bases and J 5 bases, leaving 10 bases between the germline ends. Germline V gene sequence: CDR1 SGHTA, CDR2 FQGNSA.

Here the CDR3 DNA reads TGCAGCGCCGACCGGGGGGACGGGTTCAATGAGCAGTTCTTC. It encodes CSADRGDGFNEQFF. This chain joins TRBV29-1 and TRBJ2-1; 7 nucleotides align to TRBD2. CDR3 size: 14 residues. Germline V gives CDR1 SQVTM, CDR2 ANQGSEA. V lost 7 bases and J lost 6; bases outside the gene matches: 12.

This rearrangement joins TRBV7-9 to TRBJ2-6; 8 bases match TRBD1. V gave up 5 bases and J gave up 1 base; unmatched junction bases: 13. The CDR3 contains 19 residues. Germline V gene lookup returns CDR1 SEHNR and CDR2 FQNEAQ (reference sequence). The CDR3 coding sequence is TGTGCCAGCAGCCCCTTGGCGGACAGGGACATTTCTGGGGCCAACGTCCTGACTTTC. This encodes CASSPLADRDISGANVLTF.

Comments on this clone: Other DNA sequences from this sample encode an identical CDR3 as well. The gene calls are TRBV7-9 and TRBJ2-2; no definite D call. The CDR3 is made up of 14 amino acids. Trimming left V 3 bases short and J 1 base short, with 6 bases between. CDR1 and CDR2 (germline): SEHNR, FQNEAQ (reference sequence). The CDR3 is CASSFPGNTGELFF. Written as DNA, the CDR3 is TGTGCCAGCAGCTTTCCAGGGAACACCGGGGAGCTGTTTTTT.

The chain links TRBV29-1 to TRBJ1-2; maybe TRBD1 (5 bases). V was clipped by 4 bases and J by 0 bases, with 12 bases between them. The germline CDR1 and CDR2 sequences are SQVTM and ANQGSEA. The CDR3 covers 14 residues. CDR3 region: CSVVQGAANYGYTF. For the CDR3, the DNA is TGCAGCGTTGTTCAGGGCGCCGCTAACTATGGCTACACCTTC.

This clone was observed a single time. The V gene is TRBV9, the J gene TRBJ2-7, with 12 nucleotides matching TRBD2. J lost 6 bases, V lost 0 bases, and 4 bases had no gene match. The V gene's germline CDR1 is SGDLS and CDR2 YYNGEE. This CDR3 comprises 15 residues. CDR3 sequence reads: CASSVDPTSGSEQYF. The CDR3 region has the DNA TGTGCCAGCAGCGTAGACCCGACTAGCGGGAGCGAGCAGTACTTC.

This sequence joins TRBV11-2 and TRBJ2-7; 9 bases fit TRBD1. This CDR3 spans 14 amino acids. The V segment lost 6 bases and the J segment 3 bases; nucleotides outside the gene matches: 6. Germline values: CDR1 SGHAT, CDR2 FQNNGV. The CDR3 is CASRGQGTIYEQYF. The DNA for the CDR3 is TGTGCCAGCAGAGGACAGGGGACAATCTACGAGCAGTACTTC.

The chain joins TRBV30 to TRBJ1-1, with 10 bases identical to TRBD1. Trimming cost V 8 bases and J 7 bases; bases outside gene matches: 13. This CDR3 has 14 amino acids. Germline loops: CDR1 GTSNPN, CDR2 SVGIG (reference sequence). CDR3 bases: TGTGCCGGAGTGGGGACAGGGGTGAAGAATGAAGCTTTCTTT. Amino acid sequence: CAGVGTGVKNEAFF.

V usage is TRBV29-1 and J usage is TRBJ2-1; tentative D call: TRBD2 (6 bases). Per germline, CDR1 SQVTM and CDR2 ANQGSEA. Trimming pared 5 bases from V and 4 bases from J, leaving 18 bases between. This CDR3 contains 15 residues. This CDR3 is CSVCVSGGRYNEQFF. The DNA for the CDR3 is TGCAGCGTTTGTGTGTCCGGGGGACGGTACAATGAGCAGTTCTTC.

The chain uses TRBV10-3 and TRBJ2-2; 11 positions agree with TRBD1. There are 15 residues in the CDR3. V shed 8 bases and J 5 bases; nucleotides not matched to a gene: 7. Germline loops: CDR1 ENHRY, CDR2 SYGVKD. As DNA, the CDR3 is TGTGCCATCGGGGGACAGGGGGTAGCGACCGGGGAGCTGTTTTTT. Its protein product is CAIGGQGVATGELFF.

This chain connects TRBV6-5 to TRBJ1-2; D gene unclear. The CDR3 covers 14 residues. Between the trimmed V and J ends, which lost 2 bases and 4 bases, there was a span of 11 bases. Germline V gene lookup returns CDR1 MNHEY and CDR2 SVGAGI. The DNA of the CDR3 is TGTGCCAGCAGTTACGACGCGATCCGCTATGGCTACACCTTC. This encodes CASSYDAIRYGYTF.

This chain links TRBV6-4 with TRBJ1-3; TRBD1 might be the D (5 bases). V was cut by 6 bases and J by 4 bases, with 13 bases left in between. The CDR3 totals 14 residues. Germline CDR1 reads MRHNA; CDR2 reads SNTAGT. CDR3 DNA: TGTGCCAGCAGGGGGGACGGCTGGGGAAACACCATATATTTT. Amino acid sequence: CASRGDGWGNTIYF.

The genes are TRBV4-3 and TRBJ2-7; D is undetermined. The germline V and J ends were trimmed by 1 base and 2 bases, with 12 bases remaining between them. The CDR3 loop spans 15 amino acids. Germline values: CDR1 LGHNA, CDR2 YSLEER. The CDR3 sequence is CASSQGLRWAYEQYF. In DNA, the CDR3 is TGCGCCAGCAGCCAAGGCCTGCGGTGGGCCTACGAGCAGTACTTC.

The rearrangement joins TRBV27 to TRBJ2-5; D could derive from TRBD1 or TRBD2 (6 bases each). This CDR3 spans 13 amino acids. Germline CDR1 reads MNHEY; CDR2 reads SMNVEV (reference sequence). Trimming pared 8 bases from V and 5 bases from J, leaving 15 bases between. The CDR3 nucleotides read TGTGCCAGCCGTATAGGGGGGAAGGAGACCCAGTACTTC. Translated, it gives CASRIGGKETQYF.

J is TRBJ2-1 and V is TRBV5-1; TRBD2 aligns across 8 bases. The CDR3 has 20 amino acids. CDR1 and CDR2 (germline): SGHRS, YFSETQ. With 3 bases clipped from V and 0 bases from J, the junction kept 17 bases outside the gene matches. DNA for the CDR3: TGCGCCAGCAGCTCGAAGCCCCAGGAGCGGGAGACGAGCTCCTACAATGAGCAGTTCTTC. Translating gives CASSSKPQERETSSYNEQFF.

The chain combines TRBV10-2 with TRBJ2-1; TRBD2 aligns across 10 bases. In germline, CDR1 is WSHSY, CDR2 SAAADI. The CDR3 consists of 15 residues. J lost 3 bases, V lost 3 bases, and 2 bases had no gene match. This chain's CDR3 is CASSDRTSGYNEQFF. The CDR3 nucleotides are TGCGCCAGCAGTGATCGGACTAGCGGCTACAATGAGCAGTTCTTC.

This chain uses TRBV7-8 with TRBJ2-4; 11 bases match TRBD1. Trimming took 4 bases from V and 0 from J; bases not matched to a gene: 17. CDR1 and CDR2 from the germline V gene are SGHVS and FQNEAQ. This CDR3 contains 21 residues. The CDR3 nucleotides are TGTGCCAGCAGCTCCCCATTTACCGGGACAGGGGGGCGCGTAGCCAAAAACATTCAGTACTTC. Protein: CASSSPFTGTGGRVAKNIQYF.

This clone was observed once. The chain employs TRBV27 and TRBJ2-3, with 12 positions matching TRBD2. V lost 8 bases, J lost 4 bases, and 7 bases stayed unmatched. This CDR3 has 15 amino acids. Germline CDR1 reads MNHEY; CDR2 reads SMNVEV (reference sequence). The CDR3 region has the DNA TGTGCCAGCGGGGAACTAGCGGGAGGACCAGATACGCAGTATTTT. This gives the protein CASGELAGGPDTQYF.

V gene TRBV10-1 combines with J gene TRBJ2-1, with 11 bases identical to TRBD2. The germline V gene has CDR1 WNHNN and CDR2 SYGVQD (reference sequence). V shed 2 bases and J 8 bases; nucleotides not matched to a gene: 5. The CDR3 contains 15 residues. CDR3 region: CASSETSGRGYEQFF. CDR3 nucleotides: TGCGCCAGCAGTGAGACTAGCGGGAGAGGCTATGAGCAGTTCTTC.

V is TRBV7-8 and J is TRBJ1-1, with a tentative D call TRBD1 (6 bases). V lost 2 bases to trimming and J lost 0 bases, with 13 bases between them. The CDR3 has 16 residues. Germline values: CDR1 SGHVS, CDR2 FQNEAQ. Here the CDR3 DNA reads TGTGCCAGCAGCTTATTAGGCGGACAGTTGAACACTGAAGCTTTCTTT. Its translation is CASSLLGGQLNTEAFF.

In nucleotides, the CDR3 is TGTGCCAGCAGTTTATCGGCTGGGACCGCGCTCATTGAAAAACTGTTTTTT. Protein product: CASSLSAGTALIEKLFF. The chain couples TRBV27 to TRBJ1-4; possible D gene TRBD1, 5 bases. Trimming took off 0 bases at V and 7 bases at J, with 18 bases between the two ends. Germline V lookup: CDR1 MNHEY, CDR2 SMNVEV (reference sequence). This CDR3 has 17 residues.

In DNA, the CDR3 is TGTGCCAGCACCCAAGCGGGGTCCTCCACTGAAGCTTTCTTT. Its translation: CASTQAGSSTEAFF. The V and J genes are TRBV7-9 and TRBJ1-1; no clear D. This CDR3 has 14 amino acids. V was pared by 7 bases and J by 4 bases, with 16 bases between. CDR1 SEHNR and CDR2 FQNEAQ come from the germline V gene (reference sequence). The whole variable domain, remainder taken from reference TRBV7-9 and TRBJ1-1, is DTGVSQNPRHKITKRGQNVTFRCDPISEHNRLYWYRQTLGQGPEFLTYFQNEAQLEKSRLLSDRFSAERPKGSFSTLEIQRTEQGDSAMYLCASTQAGSSTEAFFGQGTRLTVV.

The chain joins TRBV27 to TRBJ2-5; tentative D call: TRBD2 (6 bases). The J call may be in error: the DNA end matches TRBJ2-7 better. Germline CDR1 MNHEY, CDR2 SMNVEV (reference sequence). The length of the CDR3 is 13 residues. The DNA of the CDR3 is TGTGCCAGTTCCCCCCGGGAGACCAGCGAGCAGTACTTC. Amino acid sequence: CASSPRETSEQYF.